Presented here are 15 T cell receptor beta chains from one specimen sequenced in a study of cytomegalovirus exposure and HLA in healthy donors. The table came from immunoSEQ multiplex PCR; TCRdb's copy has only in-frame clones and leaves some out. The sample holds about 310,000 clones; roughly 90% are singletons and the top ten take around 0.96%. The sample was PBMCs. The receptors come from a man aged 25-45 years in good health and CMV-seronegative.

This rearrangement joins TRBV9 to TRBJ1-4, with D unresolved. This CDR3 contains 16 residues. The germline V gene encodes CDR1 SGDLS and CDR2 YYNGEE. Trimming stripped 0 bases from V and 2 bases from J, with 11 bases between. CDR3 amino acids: CASSVEPWATNEKLFF. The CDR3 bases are TGTGCCAGCAGCGTAGAACCATGGGCTACTAATGAAAAACTGTTTTTT.

CDR3 region: CASRPGSPEGYEQYF. In DNA, the CDR3 is TGTGCCAGCAGACCGGGGAGCCCGGAGGGCTACGAGCAGTACTTC. The chain links TRBV7-9 to TRBJ2-7; D may be TRBD2 (6 bases). CDR1 SEHNR and CDR2 FQNEAQ come from the germline V gene (reference sequence). Trimming took off 6 bases at V and 3 bases at J, with 18 bases between the two ends. This CDR3 has 15 amino acids.

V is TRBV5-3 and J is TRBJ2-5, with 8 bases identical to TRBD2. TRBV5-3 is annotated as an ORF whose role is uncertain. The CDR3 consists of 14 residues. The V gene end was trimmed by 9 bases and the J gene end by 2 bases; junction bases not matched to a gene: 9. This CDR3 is CATRTSRDQETQYF. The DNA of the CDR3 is TGTGCCACCAGGACTAGCAGAGATCAAGAGACCCAGTACTTC.

DNA of the CDR3: TGCGCCAGCAGCCCAGTTTTGGCGGGCCGGCGCTATGGCTACACCTTC. It is translated as CASSPVLAGRRYGYTF. The V call is TRBV4-3, the J call TRBJ1-2; no firm D call. With 4 bases removed from V and 4 bases from J, the gap between germline ends came to 19 bases. This CDR3 has 16 residues. CDR1 is LGHNA, CDR2 YSLEER, per germline.

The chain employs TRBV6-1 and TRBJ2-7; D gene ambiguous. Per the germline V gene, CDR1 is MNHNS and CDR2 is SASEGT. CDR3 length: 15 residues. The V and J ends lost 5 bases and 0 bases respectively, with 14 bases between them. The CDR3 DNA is TGTGCCAGCAGTAGGTTGGAGCACATCTCCTACGAGCAGTACTTC. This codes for CASSRLEHISYEQYF.

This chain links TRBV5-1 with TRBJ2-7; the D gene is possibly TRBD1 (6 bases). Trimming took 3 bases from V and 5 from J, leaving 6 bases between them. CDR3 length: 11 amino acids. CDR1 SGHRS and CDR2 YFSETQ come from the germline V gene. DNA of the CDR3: TGCGCCAGCAGCTCAGGGGACGAGCAGTACTTC. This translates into CASSSGDEQYF.

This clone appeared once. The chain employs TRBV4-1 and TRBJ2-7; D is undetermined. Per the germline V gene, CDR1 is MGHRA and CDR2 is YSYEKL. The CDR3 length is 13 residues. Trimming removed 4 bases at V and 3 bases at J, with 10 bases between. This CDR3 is CASSLTENYEQYF. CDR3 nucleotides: TGCGCCAGCAGCCTTACAGAGAACTACGAGCAGTACTTC.

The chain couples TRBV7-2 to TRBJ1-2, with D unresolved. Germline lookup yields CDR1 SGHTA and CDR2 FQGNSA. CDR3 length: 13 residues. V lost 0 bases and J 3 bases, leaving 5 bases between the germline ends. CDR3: CASSLASDYGYTF. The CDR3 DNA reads TGTGCCAGCAGCTTAGCGTCAGACTATGGCTACACCTTC.

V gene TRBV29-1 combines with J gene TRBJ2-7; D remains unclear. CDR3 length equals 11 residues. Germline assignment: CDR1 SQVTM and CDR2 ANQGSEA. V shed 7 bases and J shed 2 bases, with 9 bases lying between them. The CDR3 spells CSGLRAYEQYF. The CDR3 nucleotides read TGCAGCGGTCTACGGGCCTACGAGCAGTACTTC.

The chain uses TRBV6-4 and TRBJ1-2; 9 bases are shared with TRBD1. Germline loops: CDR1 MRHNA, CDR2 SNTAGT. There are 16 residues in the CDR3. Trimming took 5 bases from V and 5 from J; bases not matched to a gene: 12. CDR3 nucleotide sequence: TGTGCCAGCAGTCGAACCCGACAGGGGGAGGGTTATGGCTACACCTTC. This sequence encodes CASSRTRQGEGYGYTF.

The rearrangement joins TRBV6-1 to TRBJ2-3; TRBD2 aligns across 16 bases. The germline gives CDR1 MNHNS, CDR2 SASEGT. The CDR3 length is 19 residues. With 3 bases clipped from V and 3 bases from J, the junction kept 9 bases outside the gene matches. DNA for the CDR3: TGTGCCAGCAGTGAGGGGACTAGCGGGGGGGCTTGGAAGACAGATACGCAGTATTTT. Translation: CASSEGTSGGAWKTDTQYF.

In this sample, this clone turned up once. The CDR3 DNA follows: TGTGCCAGCTCACCAAGAGCGGGGGAGTCCTACGAGCAGTACTTC. It encodes CASSPRAGESYEQYF. The chain employs TRBV18 and TRBJ2-7, with 8 positions matching TRBD2. CDR1 KGHSH and CDR2 LQKENI come from the germline V gene. The CDR3 is 15 amino acids. The junction had 4 bases not matched to a gene; V was cut back by 2 bases and J by 1 base. Looking up the rest from reference TRBV18 and TRBJ2-7 gives the full variable domain: NAGVMQNPRHLVRRRGQEARLRCSPMKGHSHVYWYRQLPEEGLKFMVYLQKENIIDESGMPKERFSAEFPKEGPSILRIQQVVRGDSAAYFCASSPRAGESYEQYFGPGTRLTVT.

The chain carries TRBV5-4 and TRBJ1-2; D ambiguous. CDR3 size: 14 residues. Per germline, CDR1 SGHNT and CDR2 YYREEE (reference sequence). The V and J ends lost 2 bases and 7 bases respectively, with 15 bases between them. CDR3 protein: CASSFGGWDAGYTF. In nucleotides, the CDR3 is TGTGCCAGCAGCTTCGGAGGCTGGGATGCTGGCTACACCTTC.

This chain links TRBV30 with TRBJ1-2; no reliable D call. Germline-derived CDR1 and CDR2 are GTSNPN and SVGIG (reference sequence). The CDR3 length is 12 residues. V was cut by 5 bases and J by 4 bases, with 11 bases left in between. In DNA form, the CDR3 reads TGTGCCTGGGTGAGACTTTCCTATGGCTACACCTTC. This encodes CAWVRLSYGYTF.

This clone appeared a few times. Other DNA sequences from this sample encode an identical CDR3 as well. The CDR3, as DNA: TGTGCCAGCAGTTACCGGTACGAGCAGTACTTC. It translates to CASSYRYEQYF. The chain is built from TRBV6-5 and TRBJ2-7; D unresolved. CDR1 is MNHEY, CDR2 SVGAGI, per germline. Trimming took 2 bases from V and 4 from J, leaving 3 bases between them. The CDR3 covers 11 residues.